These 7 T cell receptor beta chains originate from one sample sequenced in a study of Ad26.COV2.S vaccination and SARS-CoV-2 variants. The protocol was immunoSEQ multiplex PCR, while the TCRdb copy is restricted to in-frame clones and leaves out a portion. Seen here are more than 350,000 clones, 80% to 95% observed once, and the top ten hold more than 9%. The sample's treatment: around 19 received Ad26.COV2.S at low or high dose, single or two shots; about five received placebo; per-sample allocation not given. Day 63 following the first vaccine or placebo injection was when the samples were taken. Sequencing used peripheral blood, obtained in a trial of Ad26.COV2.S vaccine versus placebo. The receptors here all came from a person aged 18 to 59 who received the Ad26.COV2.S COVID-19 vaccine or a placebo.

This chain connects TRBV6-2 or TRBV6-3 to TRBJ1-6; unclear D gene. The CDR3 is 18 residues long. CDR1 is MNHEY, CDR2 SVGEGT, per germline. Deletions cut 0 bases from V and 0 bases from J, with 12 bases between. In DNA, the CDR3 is TGTGCCAGCAGTTACTCGTACCGGGGAGGCTCCTATAATTCACCCCTCCACTTT. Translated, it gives CASSYSYRGGSYNSPLHF.

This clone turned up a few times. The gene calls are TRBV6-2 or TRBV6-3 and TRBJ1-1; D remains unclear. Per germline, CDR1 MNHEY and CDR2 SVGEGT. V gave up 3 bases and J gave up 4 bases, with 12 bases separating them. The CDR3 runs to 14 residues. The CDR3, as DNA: TGTGCCAGCAGTTATTGGGAAGAAGTCACTGAAGCTTTCTTT. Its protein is CASSYWEEVTEAFF.

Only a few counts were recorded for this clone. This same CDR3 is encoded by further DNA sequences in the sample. CDR3 sequence reads: CASSPGETQYF. DNA of the CDR3: TGTGCCAGCTCACCAGGAGAGACCCAGTACTTC. The rearrangement uses TRBV18 and TRBJ2-5, with D uncertain. Trimming took off 2 bases at V and 4 bases at J, with 2 bases between the two ends. Germline values: CDR1 KGHSH, CDR2 LQKENI. The CDR3 contains 11 residues.

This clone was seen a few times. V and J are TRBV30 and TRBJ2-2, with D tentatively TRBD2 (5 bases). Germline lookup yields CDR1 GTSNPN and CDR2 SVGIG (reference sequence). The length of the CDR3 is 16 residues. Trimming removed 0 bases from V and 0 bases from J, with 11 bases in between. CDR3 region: CAWSVNNGANTGELFF. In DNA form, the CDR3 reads TGTGCCTGGAGTGTGAATAACGGGGCGAACACCGGGGAGCTGTTTTTT. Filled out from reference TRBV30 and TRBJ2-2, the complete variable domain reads SQTIHQWPATLVQPVGSPLSLECTVEGTSNPNLYWYRQAAGRGLQLLFYSVGIGQISSEVPQNLSASRPQDRQFILSSKKLLLSDSGFYLCAWSVNNGANTGELFFGEGSRLTVL.

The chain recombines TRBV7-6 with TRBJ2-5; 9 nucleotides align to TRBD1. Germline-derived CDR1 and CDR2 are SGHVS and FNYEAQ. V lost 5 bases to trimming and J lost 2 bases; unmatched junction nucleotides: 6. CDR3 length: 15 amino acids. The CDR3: CASSTPTGGQETQYF. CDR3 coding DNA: TGTGCCAGCAGCACCCCGACAGGGGGGCAAGAGACCCAGTACTTC.

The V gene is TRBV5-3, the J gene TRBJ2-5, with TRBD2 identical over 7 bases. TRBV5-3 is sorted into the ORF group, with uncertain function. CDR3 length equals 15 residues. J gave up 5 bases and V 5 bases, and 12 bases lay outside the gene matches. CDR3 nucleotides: TGTGCCAGAAGTAAGTTGGGGGAGGGTGAGGAGACCCAGTACTTC. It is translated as CARSKLGEGEETQYF.

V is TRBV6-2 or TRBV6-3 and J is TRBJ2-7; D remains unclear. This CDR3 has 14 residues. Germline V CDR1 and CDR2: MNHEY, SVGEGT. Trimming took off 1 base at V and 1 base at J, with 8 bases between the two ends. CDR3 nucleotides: TGTGCCAGCAGTTACTTAAGTTATTCCTACGAGCAGTACTTC. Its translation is CASSYLSYSYEQYF.